These 15 T cell receptor beta chains were sequenced from one sample in a study of beta chain features in type 1 diabetes (dated by TCRdb to the late 2010s). On the study overall, not on this receptor specifically: Type 1 diabetes patients showed a moderate but significant shortening of TCRB CDR3 length in all four CD4+ subsets.

These receptors lack a known antigen. Library generation was performed with the immunoSEQ multiplex PCR assay. The High Capacity cDNA Reverse Transcription Kit was used to reverse transcribe all of the isolated RNA, meaning that expressed TCRB transcripts were what got sequenced. Not all clones reach the TCRdb copy of this immuneACCESS table, which keeps in-frame sequences only. Checked studies attribute under half of the gap to unresolved V genes and leave the rest unexplained. This sample lists hundreds of thousands of clones; roughly 12% were detected once. The ten largest make up about 0.01% of the sample. Material: naive CD4+ T cells from blood. The cell subset or site label of this sample denotes: true naive CD4+ T cells. These receptors were collected from a woman aged 18-30 years with type 1 diabetes.

This clone was counted only a few times. V and J are TRBV2 and TRBJ1-2; no clear D gene. Germline V gene sequence: CDR1 SNHLY, CDR2 FYNNEI. This CDR3 region has 12 residues. The V and J ends lost 4 bases and 1 base respectively, with 4 bases between them. The CDR3 bases are TGTGCCAGCAGTGCCAATAACTATGGCTACACCTTC. As protein: CASSANNYGYTF.

This chain connects TRBV5-6 to TRBJ2-3; D uncertain. The V gene lost 10 bases and the J gene lost 0 bases, with 9 bases spanning the gap. There are 12 residues in the CDR3. Per the germline V gene, CDR1 is SGHDT and CDR2 is YYEEEE. The CDR3 here is CASKESTDTQYF. CDR3 bases: TGTGCCTCCAAAGAGAGCACAGATACGCAGTATTTT.

The sample holds a few counts of this clone. The chain links TRBV18 to TRBJ1-3; TRBD1 matches at 7 bases. This CDR3 contains 15 residues. CDR1 and CDR2 from the germline V gene are KGHSH and LQKENI. Trimming cost V 3 bases and J 0 bases; bases outside gene matches: 2. CDR3 amino acids: CASSPDRSSGNTIYF. In DNA, the CDR3 is TGTGCCAGCTCACCGGACAGGAGCTCTGGAAACACCATATATTTT.

The V gene is TRBV2, the J gene TRBJ2-1; D is ambiguous. From germline, CDR1 is SNHLY and CDR2 FYNNEI. This CDR3 region has 14 residues. Between the trimmed V and J ends, which lost 4 bases and 7 bases, there was a span of 14 bases. The DNA for the CDR3 is TGTGCCAGCAGTGTTTTCCTAGTAAGGAATGAGCAGTTCTTC. Protein: CASSVFLVRNEQFF.

The V and J genes are TRBV18 and TRBJ1-2, with TRBD1 matching 7 bases. This CDR3 is 13 amino acids long. Germline-derived CDR1 and CDR2 are KGHSH and LQKENI. V gave up 6 bases and J gave up 6 bases; unmatched junction bases: 7. The CDR3 bases are TGTGCCAGCTCCCCCGACAGGGTTGATGGCTACACCTTC. Translation: CASSPDRVDGYTF.

The chain joins TRBV19 to TRBJ1-5; TRBD1 is a possible D gene (5 bases). From germline, CDR1 is LNHDA and CDR2 SQIVND (reference sequence). There are 15 residues in the CDR3. Trimming removed 5 bases at V and 0 bases at J, with 11 bases between. The CDR3 DNA follows: TGTGCCAGTAGTCCTCACAGGAATAGCAATCAGCCCCAGCATTTT. As protein: CASSPHRNSNQPQHF.

The chain links TRBV5-1 to TRBJ2-7; 10 positions agree with TRBD2. This CDR3 is built from 15 residues. The J segment lost 4 bases and the V segment lost 4 bases, leaving 8 bases of the junction unmatched. Germline V CDR1 and CDR2: SGHRS, YFSETQ. This CDR3 is CASSRTSGGLYEQYF. In nucleotides, the CDR3 is TGCGCCAGCAGCCGGACTAGCGGAGGGCTATACGAGCAGTACTTC.

Only a few counts were recorded for this clone. The chain combines TRBV6-4 with TRBJ2-1, with D perhaps matching TRBD2 (6 bases). The V and J ends lost 2 bases and 9 bases respectively, with 14 bases between them. CDR3 length: 14 residues. CDR1 is MRHNA and CDR2 is SNTAGT in the germline V gene. The DNA of the CDR3 is TGTGCCAGCAGTGACGGACTTTGGAGGGGTGAGCAGTTCTTC. This translates into CASSDGLWRGEQFF.

The V call is TRBV7-9, the J call TRBJ2-6; 8 bases agree with TRBD1. CDR3 length equals 18 residues. V dropped 5 bases and J dropped 4; count of bases not matched to a gene: 13. Germline CDR1 reads SEHNR; CDR2 reads FQNEAQ (reference sequence). CDR3: CASSPSGTGASGANVLTF. The DNA for the CDR3 is TGTGCCAGCAGCCCCTCTGGGACAGGAGCATCGGGGGCCAACGTCCTGACTTTC. Together with reference TRBV7-9 and TRBJ2-6, the CDR3 gives the full variable domain: DTGVSQNPRHKITKRGQNVTFRCDPISEHNRLYWYRQTLGQGPEFLTYFQNEAQLEKSRLLSDRFSAERPKGSFSTLEIQRTEQGDSAMYLCASSPSGTGASGANVLTFGAGSRLTVL.

V gene TRBV4-3 combines with J gene TRBJ2-2, with 9 positions matching TRBD2. CDR1 and CDR2 (germline): LGHNA, YSLEER. The CDR3 is made up of 18 amino acids. Germline trimming cut 0 bases from V and 3 bases from J; bases unmatched to any gene: 8. The CDR3 spells CASSQELLAGAHTGELFF. For the CDR3, the DNA is TGCGCCAGCAGCCAAGAGCTACTAGCGGGTGCCCACACCGGGGAGCTGTTTTTT.

This clone was seen more than once but under ten times. The V call is TRBV11-2, the J call TRBJ2-6; 8 positions match TRBD1. The germline gives CDR1 SGHAT, CDR2 FQNNGV. The CDR3 has 15 residues. The trim removed 6 bases at V and 2 bases at J, leaving 3 bases unmatched. CDR3 loop: CASSRTGPGANVLTF. Here the CDR3 DNA reads TGTGCCAGCAGTCGGACAGGGCCTGGGGCCAACGTCCTGACTTTC. Full variable domain (missing parts from reference TRBV11-2 and TRBJ2-6): EAGVAQSPRYKIIEKRQSVAFWCNPISGHATLYWYQQILGQGPKLLIQFQNNGVVDDSQLPKDRFSAERLKGVDSTLKIQPAKLEDSAVYLCASSRTGPGANVLTFGAGSRLTVL.

This clone was seen a few times. The chain uses TRBV5-1 and TRBJ2-7, with D uncertain. Between the trimmed V and J ends, which lost 1 base and 6 bases, there was a span of 5 bases. There are 11 residues in the CDR3. Germline V CDR1 and CDR2: SGHRS, YFSETQ. Here the CDR3 reads CASSLLSEQYF. The CDR3 DNA reads as TGCGCCAGCAGCTTGTTGAGCGAGCAGTACTTC.

There are a few counts of this clone. The chain has TRBV7-6 and TRBJ2-3; the match to TRBD2 covers 8 bases. The germline V gene has CDR1 SGHVS and CDR2 FNYEAQ. CDR3 length equals 17 residues. V gave up 2 bases and J gave up 1 base; unmatched junction bases: 8. The CDR3 spells CASSLSPAGVGTDTQYF. DNA for the CDR3: TGTGCCAGCAGCTTATCCCCAGCGGGAGTTGGCACAGATACGCAGTATTTT.

This clone was observed a handful of times. This chain connects TRBV7-6 to TRBJ2-5; 8 bases are shared with TRBD2. V lost 1 base to trimming and J lost 5 bases; unmatched junction nucleotides: 3. Germline loops: CDR1 SGHVS, CDR2 FNYEAQ. This CDR3 contains 14 residues. CDR3 residues: CASSLGAGAETQYF. In nucleotides, the CDR3 is TGTGCCAGCAGCTTAGGAGCGGGAGCTGAGACCCAGTACTTC.

This clone was counted a few times. CDR3 sequence: CSVEEGASGSYEQYF. CDR3 nucleotides: TGCAGCGTTGAAGAGGGCGCCAGCGGATCCTACGAGCAGTACTTC. V is TRBV29-1 and J is TRBJ2-7, with D possibly being TRBD2 (5 bases). Germline loops: CDR1 SQVTM, CDR2 ANQGSEA. Trimming left V 0 bases short and J 1 base short, with 13 bases between. There are 15 residues in the CDR3.